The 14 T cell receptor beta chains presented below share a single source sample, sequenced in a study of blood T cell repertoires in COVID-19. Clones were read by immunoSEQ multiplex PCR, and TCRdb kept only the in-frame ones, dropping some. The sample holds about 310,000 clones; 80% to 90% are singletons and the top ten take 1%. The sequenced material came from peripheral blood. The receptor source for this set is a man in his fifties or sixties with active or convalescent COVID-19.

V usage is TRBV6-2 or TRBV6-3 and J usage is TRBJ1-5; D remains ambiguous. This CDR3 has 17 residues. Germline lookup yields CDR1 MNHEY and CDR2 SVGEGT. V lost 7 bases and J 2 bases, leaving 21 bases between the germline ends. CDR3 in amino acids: CASTPRGAFFGNQPQHF. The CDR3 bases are TGTGCCAGCACCCCCCGAGGAGCATTTTTTGGCAATCAGCCCCAGCATTTT.

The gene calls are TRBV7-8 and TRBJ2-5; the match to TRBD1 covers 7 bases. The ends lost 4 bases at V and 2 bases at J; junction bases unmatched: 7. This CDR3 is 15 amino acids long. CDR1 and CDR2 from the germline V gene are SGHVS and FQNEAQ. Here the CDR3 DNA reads TGTGCCAGCAGCTATAAAGCACAGGGGCAAGAGACCCAGTACTTC. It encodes CASSYKAQGQETQYF.

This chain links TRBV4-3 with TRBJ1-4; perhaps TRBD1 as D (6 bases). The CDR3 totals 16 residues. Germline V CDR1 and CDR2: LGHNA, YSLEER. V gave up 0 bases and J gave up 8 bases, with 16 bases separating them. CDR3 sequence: CASSQDGRGAGEKLFF. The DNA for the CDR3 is TGCGCCAGCAGCCAAGATGGACGGGGGGCTGGAGAAAAACTGTTTTTT.

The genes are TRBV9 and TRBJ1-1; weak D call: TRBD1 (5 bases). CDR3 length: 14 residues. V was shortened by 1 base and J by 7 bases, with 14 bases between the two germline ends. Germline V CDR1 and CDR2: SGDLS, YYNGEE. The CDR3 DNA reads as TGTGCCAGCAGCGTACCTACAGGACCTGATGAAGCTTTCTTT. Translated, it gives CASSVPTGPDEAFF.

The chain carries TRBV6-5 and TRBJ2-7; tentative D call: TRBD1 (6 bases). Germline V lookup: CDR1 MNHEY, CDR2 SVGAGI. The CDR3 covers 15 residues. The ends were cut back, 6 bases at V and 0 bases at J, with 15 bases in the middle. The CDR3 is CASRPTGHPSYEQYF. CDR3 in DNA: TGTGCCAGCAGACCCACGGGACACCCCTCCTACGAGCAGTACTTC.

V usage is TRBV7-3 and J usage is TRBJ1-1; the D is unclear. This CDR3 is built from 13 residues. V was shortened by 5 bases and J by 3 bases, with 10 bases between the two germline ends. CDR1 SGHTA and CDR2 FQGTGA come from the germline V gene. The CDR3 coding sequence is TGTGCCAGCAGCACCCAGGCCCACACTGAAGCTTTCTTT. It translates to CASSTQAHTEAFF.

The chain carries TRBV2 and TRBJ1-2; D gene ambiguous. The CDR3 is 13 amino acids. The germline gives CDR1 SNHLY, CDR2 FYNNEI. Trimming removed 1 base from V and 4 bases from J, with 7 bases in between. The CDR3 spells CASSEGLGYGYTF. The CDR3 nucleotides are TGTGCCAGCAGTGAAGGACTGGGCTATGGCTACACCTTC. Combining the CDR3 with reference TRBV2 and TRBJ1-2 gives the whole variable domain EPEVTQTPSHQVTQMGQEVILRCVPISNHLYFYWYRQILGQKVEFLVSFYNNEISEKSEIFDDQFSVERPDGSNFTLKIRSTKLEDSAMYFCASSEGLGYGYTFGSGTRLTVV.

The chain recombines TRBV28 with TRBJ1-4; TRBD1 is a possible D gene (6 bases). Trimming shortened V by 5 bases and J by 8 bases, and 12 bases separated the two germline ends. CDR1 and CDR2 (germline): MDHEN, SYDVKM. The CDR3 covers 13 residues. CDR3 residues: CASSTPGDEKLFF. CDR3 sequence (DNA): TGTGCCAGCAGTACCCCAGGGGACGAAAAACTGTTTTTT.

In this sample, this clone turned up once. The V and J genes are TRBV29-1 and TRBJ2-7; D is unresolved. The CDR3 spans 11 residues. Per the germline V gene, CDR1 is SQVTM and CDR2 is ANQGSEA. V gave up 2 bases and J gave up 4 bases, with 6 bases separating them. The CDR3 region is CSVENQYEQYF. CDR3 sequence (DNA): TGCAGCGTTGAAAATCAGTACGAGCAGTACTTC.

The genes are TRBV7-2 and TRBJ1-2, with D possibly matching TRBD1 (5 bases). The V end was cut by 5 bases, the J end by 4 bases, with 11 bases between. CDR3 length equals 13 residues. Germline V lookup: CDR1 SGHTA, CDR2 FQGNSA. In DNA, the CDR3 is TGTGCCAGCAGCCCACAGGAACCCTATGGCTACACCTTC. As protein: CASSPQEPYGYTF.

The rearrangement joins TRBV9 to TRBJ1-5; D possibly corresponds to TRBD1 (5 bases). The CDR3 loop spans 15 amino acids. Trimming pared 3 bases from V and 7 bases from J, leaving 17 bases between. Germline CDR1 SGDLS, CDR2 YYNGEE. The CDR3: CASSARGGAGQPQHF. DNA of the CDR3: TGTGCCAGCAGCGCCCGCGGGGGAGCGGGCCAGCCCCAGCATTTT.

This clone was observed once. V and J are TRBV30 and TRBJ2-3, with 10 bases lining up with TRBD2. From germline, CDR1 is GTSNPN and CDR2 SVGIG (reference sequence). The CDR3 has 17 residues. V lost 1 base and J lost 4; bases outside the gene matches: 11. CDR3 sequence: CAWSEASGGGRADTQYF. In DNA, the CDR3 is TGTGCCTGGAGTGAGGCTAGCGGGGGAGGGCGAGCAGATACGCAGTATTTT. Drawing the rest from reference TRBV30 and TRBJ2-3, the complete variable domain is SQTIHQWPATLVQPVGSPLSLECTVEGTSNPNLYWYRQAAGRGLQLLFYSVGIGQISSEVPQNLSASRPQDRQFILSSKKLLLSDSGFYLCAWSEASGGGRADTQYFGPGTRLTVL.

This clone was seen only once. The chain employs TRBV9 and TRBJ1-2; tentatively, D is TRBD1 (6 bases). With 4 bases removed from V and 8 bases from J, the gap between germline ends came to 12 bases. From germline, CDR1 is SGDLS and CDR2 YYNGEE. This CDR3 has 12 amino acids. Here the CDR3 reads CASSQDRMGYTF. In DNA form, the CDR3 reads TGTGCCAGCAGCCAAGACAGGATGGGCTACACCTTC.

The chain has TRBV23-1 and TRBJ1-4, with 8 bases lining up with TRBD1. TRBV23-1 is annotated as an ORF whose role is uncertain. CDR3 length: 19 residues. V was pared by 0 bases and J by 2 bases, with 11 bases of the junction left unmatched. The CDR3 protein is CASSQSYRTGMGTNEKLFF. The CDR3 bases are TGCGCCAGCAGTCAATCGTATCGGACAGGGATGGGTACTAATGAAAAACTGTTTTTT.